Described below is a single TCR beta chain sequence and its context. The antigen is unknown. This specimen comes from a study of cytomegalovirus exposure and HLA in healthy donors. The study, taken as a whole, reports: Generally TCR sequences proved uncommon, though certain public TCRs appeared in numerous donors. Researchers catalogued approximately 170 TCR beta chains as cytomegalovirus-associated.

Primers: 60 Vbeta forward and 13 Jbeta reverse. Sequencing used immunoSEQ multiplex PCR; TCRdb keeps in-frame clones, though not all of them. The table has fewer than 100,000 clones, less than 10% seen once. This CDR3 comprises 13 residues. CDR1 and CDR2 from the germline V gene are MNHNS and SASEGT. V shed 5 bases and J shed 6 bases, with 14 bases lying between them. V and J are TRBV6-1 and TRBJ2-7; no clear D gene. The material sequenced was PBMCs. This TCR came from a man aged 50 to 60 in good health and CMV-seronegative. This CDR3 is CASSRDTTLEQYF. CDR3 nucleotide sequence: TGTGCCAGCAGTCGAGACACCACTCTCGAGCAGTACTTC.